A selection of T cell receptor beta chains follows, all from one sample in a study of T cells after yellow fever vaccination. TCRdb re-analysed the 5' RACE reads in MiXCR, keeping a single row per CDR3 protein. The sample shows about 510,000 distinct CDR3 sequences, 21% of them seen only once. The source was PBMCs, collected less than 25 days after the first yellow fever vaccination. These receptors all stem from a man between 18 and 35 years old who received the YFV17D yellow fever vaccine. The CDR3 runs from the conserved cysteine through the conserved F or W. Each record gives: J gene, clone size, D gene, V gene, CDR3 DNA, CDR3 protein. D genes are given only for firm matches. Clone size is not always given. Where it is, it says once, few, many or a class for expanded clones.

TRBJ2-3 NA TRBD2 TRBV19 TGTGCCAGTACCCTAGCGGGGGGGCCAGATACGCAGTATTTT CASTLAGGPDTQYF
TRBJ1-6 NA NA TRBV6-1 TGTGCCAGCAGTGAAAGATTCATGGGGTCCTATAATTCACCCCTCCACTTT CASSERFMGSYNSPLHF
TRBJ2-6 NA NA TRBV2 TGTGCCAGCAGTGTTTGGGTCTCTGGGGCCAACGTCCTGACTTTC CASSVWVSGANVLTF
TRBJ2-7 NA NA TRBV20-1 TGCAGTGCTAGAGGGGTCACCTACGAGCAGTACTTC CSARGVTYEQYF
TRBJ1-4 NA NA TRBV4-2 TGTGCCAGCAGCGGACAGAGTAATGAAAAACTGTTTTTT CASSGQSNEKLFF
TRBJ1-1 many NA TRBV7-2 TGTGCCAGCAGCTTAAGCTTCTTCACTGAAGCTTTCTTT CASSLSFFTEAFF
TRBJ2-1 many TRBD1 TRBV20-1 TGCAGTGCTACCCAGGACAGGGGGCTTGTCGATGAGCAGTTCTTC CSATQDRGLVDEQFF
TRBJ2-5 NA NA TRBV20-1 TGCAGTGCTAGAGATGGCGGAAAAGAGACCCAGTACTTC CSARDGGKETQYF
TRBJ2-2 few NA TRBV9 TGTGCCAGCAGCGTAGTCCTGGAGATGATCCCGAACACCGGGGAGCTGTTTTTT CASSVVLEMIPNTGELFF
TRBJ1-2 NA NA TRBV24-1 TGTGCCACCAGTGATCTGACAGTAAACTATGGCTACACCTTC CATSDLTVNYGYTF
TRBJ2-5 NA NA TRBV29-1 TGCAGCGTTGAAGCAAACGGGTACCAAGAGACCCAGTACTTC CSVEANGYQETQYF
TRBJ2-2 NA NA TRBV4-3 TGCGCCAGCAGCCAAGAAGCTGGAGTGGTCACCGGGGAGCTGTTTTTT CASSQEAGVVTGELFF
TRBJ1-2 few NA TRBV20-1 TGCAGTGCCTTCCGAAGGGAGGGGGGCGATGGCTACACCTTC CSAFRREGGDGYTF
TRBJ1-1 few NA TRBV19 TGTGCCAGTAGTGAAGTGTGGGGGAACACTGAAGCTTTCTTT CASSEVWGNTEAFF
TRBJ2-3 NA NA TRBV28 TGTGCCAGCAGTTTCTTATATACGCAGTATTTT CASSFLYTQYF
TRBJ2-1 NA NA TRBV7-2 TGTGCCAGCAGCATAGGGCACAACAACAATGAGCAGTTCTTC CASSIGHNNNEQFF
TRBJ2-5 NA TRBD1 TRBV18 TGTGCCAGCGAAGTCGGGACAGGTTACCAAGAGACCCAGTACTTC CASEVGTGYQETQYF
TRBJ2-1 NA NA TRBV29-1 TGCAGCGTTGAAGATGGGGGTGGGGACTCCTACAATGAGCAGTTCTTC CSVEDGGGDSYNEQFF
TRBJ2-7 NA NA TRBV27 TGTGCCAGCATCGAGATAGGGAGGGGGAAGTATACCTACGAGCAGTACTTC CASIEIGRGKYTYEQYF
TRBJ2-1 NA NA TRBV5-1 TGCGCCAGCAGAGGGAACAGGGAGCTCTACAATGAGCAGTTCTTC CASRGNRELYNEQFF
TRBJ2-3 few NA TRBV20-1 TGCAGTGCCACCGGCGGTAGCACAGATACGCAGTATTTT CSATGGSTDTQYF
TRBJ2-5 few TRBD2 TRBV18 TGTGCCAGCTCACCATGGAGGACTAGCGGGGGGAACCAAGAGACCCAGTACTTC CASSPWRTSGGNQETQYF